A selection of T cell receptor beta chains follows, all from one sample in a study of blood T cell repertoires in COVID-19. Sequencing used immunoSEQ multiplex PCR; TCRdb keeps in-frame clones, though not all of them. The data hold a few hundred thousand clones, with approximately 81% observed a single time. The specimen was peripheral blood. The receptors come from a woman aged 60-75 years who had recovered from COVID-19. Each CDR3 is given with its conserved first and last residue. Fields, in order: J gene, D gene, V gene, CDR3 protein. The D gene is left open where the match is weak.

TRBJ2-5,TRBD2,TRBV2,CASIKGSGGSGETQYF
TRBJ2-5,TRBD2,TRBV13,CASSPGLAGGPVAQYF
TRBJ2-1,NA,TRBV4-1,CASKHRDTGSYNEQFF
TRBJ1-4,TRBD1,TRBV4-2,CASSQGSRQGNEKLFF
TRBJ1-4,TRBD1,TRBV13,CASSLGQESTNEKLFF
TRBJ1-3,NA,TRBV19,CASSIERDARNGNTIYF
TRBJ2-3,TRBD2,TRBV9,CASSREAGAVTDTQYF
TRBJ1-6,NA,TRBV12-2,CASRSQGILNNSPLHF
TRBJ2-5,NA,TRBV3-1/TRBV3-2,CASSQVNAVETQYF
TRBJ2-3,TRBD1,TRBV7-2,CASRPRQGNTDTQYF
TRBJ1-1,NA,TRBV2,CASRGDTNAEAFF
TRBJ1-1,TRBD1,TRBV19,CASNPGQGNTEAFF
TRBJ2-2,NA,TRBV2,CASSDMGGGELFF
TRBJ1-2,NA,TRBV13,CVSTLGGLYGYTF
TRBJ2-7,NA,TRBV14,CASSQDGSYEQYF
TRBJ2-1,NA,TRBV6-4,CASSVHAGALDEQFF
TRBJ2-1,NA,TRBV3-1/TRBV3-2,CASSQGGDNEQFF
TRBJ1-1,NA,TRBV15,CATSRESRVNTEAFF
TRBJ2-1,TRBD2,TRBV3-1/TRBV3-2,CASSYGLAGVMSYNEQFF
TRBJ1-6,TRBD1,TRBV27,CASSLFRDRVAPLHF
TRBJ2-5,NA,TRBV19,CASSIGGQPQETQYF
TRBJ1-1,NA,TRBV3-1/TRBV3-2,CASSPAGMNTEAFF
TRBJ1-3,TRBD1,TRBV18,CASSTSGTGSGNTIYF
TRBJ1-4,NA,TRBV7-9,CASSLSRSKNEKLFF
TRBJ1-2,TRBD1,TRBV9,CASNPGGTSYGYTF
TRBJ2-2,NA,TRBV4-2,CASSGLGGAGELFF
TRBJ1-5,NA,TRBV6-5,CASQTRQYGNQPQHF
TRBJ2-7,NA,TRBV15,CATSRGGRGYEQYF
TRBJ2-1,TRBD2,TRBV7-6,CASSLFHPGLAGTLYNEQFF
TRBJ1-2,NA,TRBV7-8,CASSSQPRGINGYTF
TRBJ1-2,TRBD1,TRBV2,CASRDRGFYGYTF
TRBJ1-6,NA,TRBV5-4,CASSLGIQLGSPLHF